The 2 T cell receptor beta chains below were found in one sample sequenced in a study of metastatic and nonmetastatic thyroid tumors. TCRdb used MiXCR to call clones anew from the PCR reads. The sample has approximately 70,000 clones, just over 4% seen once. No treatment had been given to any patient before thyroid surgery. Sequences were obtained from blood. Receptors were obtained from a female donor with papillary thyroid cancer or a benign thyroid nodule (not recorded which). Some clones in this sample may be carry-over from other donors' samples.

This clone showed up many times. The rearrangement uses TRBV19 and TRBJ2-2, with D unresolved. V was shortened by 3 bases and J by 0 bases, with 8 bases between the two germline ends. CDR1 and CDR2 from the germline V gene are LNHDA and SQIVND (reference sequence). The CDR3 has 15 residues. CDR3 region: CASSIWVTNTGELFF. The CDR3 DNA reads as TGTGCCAGTAGTATTTGGGTCACGAACACCGGGGAGCTGTTTTTT. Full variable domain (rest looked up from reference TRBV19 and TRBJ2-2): DGGITQSPKYLFRKEGQNVTLSCEQNLNHDAMYWYRQDPGQGLRLIYYSQIVNDFQKGDIAEGYSVSREKKESFPLTVTSAQKNPTAFYLCASSIWVTNTGELFFGEGSRLTVL.

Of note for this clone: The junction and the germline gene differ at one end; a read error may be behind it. The CDR3 loop reads CASSPGQGSDTGAFF. In DNA form, the CDR3 reads TGTGCCAGCAGCCCGGGACAGGGTAGCGACACTGGAGCTTTCTTT. This chain connects TRBV9 to TRBJ1-1; TRBD1 aligns across 9 bases. This CDR3 spans 15 amino acids. Germline V gene data show CDR1 as SGDLS and CDR2 as YYNGEE. The variable domain in full, completed from reference TRBV9 and TRBJ1-1, reads DSGVTQTPKHLITATGQRVTLRCSPRSGDLSVYWYQQSLDQGLQFLIQYYNGEERAKGNILERFSAQQFPDLHSELNLSSLELGDSALYFCASSPGQGSDTGAFFGQGTRLTVV.